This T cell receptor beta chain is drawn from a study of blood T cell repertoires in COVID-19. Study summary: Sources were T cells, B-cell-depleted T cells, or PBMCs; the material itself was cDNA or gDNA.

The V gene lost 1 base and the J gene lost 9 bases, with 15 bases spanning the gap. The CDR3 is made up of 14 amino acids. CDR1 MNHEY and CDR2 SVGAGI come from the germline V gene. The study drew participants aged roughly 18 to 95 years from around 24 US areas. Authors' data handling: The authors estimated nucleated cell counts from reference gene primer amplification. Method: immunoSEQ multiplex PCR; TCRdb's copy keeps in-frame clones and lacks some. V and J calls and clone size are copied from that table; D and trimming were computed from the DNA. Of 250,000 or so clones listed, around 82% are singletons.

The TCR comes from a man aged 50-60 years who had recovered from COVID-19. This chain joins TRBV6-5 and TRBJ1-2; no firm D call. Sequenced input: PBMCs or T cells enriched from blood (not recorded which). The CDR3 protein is CASSYFGPGDSYTF. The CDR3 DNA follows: TGTGCCAGCAGTTACTTCGGACCGGGAGATAGCTACACCTTC.